A selection of T cell receptor beta chains follows, all from one sample in a study of beta chain features in type 1 diabetes. Clones were sequenced by immunoSEQ multiplex PCR, and TCRdb holds only the in-frame ones, with some missing. The data contain 900,000 or so clones, roughly 17% of them singletons. Specimen: naive CD4+ T cells from blood. The receptors here all came from a woman aged 18-29 years in good health. Each CDR3 is given with its conserved first and last residue. The D gene is left open where the match is weak. The listing skips clone size in some rows; elsewhere it reads once, few, many or a size class.

TRBV5-1	few	TRBJ1-2	-	CASSLNGWTAQSYGYTF	TGCGCCAGCAGCTTGAATGGTTGGACAGCGCAATCCTATGGCTACACCTTC
TRBV10-3	-	TRBJ2-7	-	CAISGPRGEGGRVIYEQYF	TGTGCCATCAGTGGCCCAAGGGGGGAAGGGGGCCGCGTAATCTACGAGCAGTACTTC
TRBV9	-	TRBJ1-2	-	CASTTGDTNYGYTF	TGTGCCAGCACGACAGGTGATACTAACTATGGCTACACCTTC
TRBV2	-	TRBJ2-5	TRBD2	CASRVAGRETQYF	TGTGCCAGCAGGGTAGCGGGACGGGAGACCCAGTACTTC
TRBV5-4	-	TRBJ1-1	TRBD1	CASSLQGGAEAFF	TGTGCCAGCAGCTTACAGGGGGGCGCTGAAGCTTTCTTT
TRBV28	-	TRBJ1-2	-	CASSVGALYGYTF	TGTGCCAGCAGTGTTGGCGCCCTCTATGGCTACACCTTC
TRBV15	once	TRBJ1-5	-	CATSSGAGAHTYLPQHF	TGTGCCACCAGCAGTGGGGCGGGGGCTCACACTTATCTGCCCCAGCATTTT
TRBV10-1	-	TRBJ2-1	-	CASSGGIEREQFF	TGCGCCAGCAGTGGTGGGATCGAGAGGGAGCAGTTCTTC
TRBV9	few	TRBJ2-3	-	CASSVFVSPDTQYF	TGTGCCAGCAGCGTATTCGTTAGCCCAGATACGCAGTATTTT
TRBV7-2	-	TRBJ2-3	-	CASSLQVASTDTQYF	TGTGCCAGCAGCTTACAAGTAGCAAGCACAGATACGCAGTATTTT
TRBV20-1	-	TRBJ2-7	-	CSASYNRKQYF	TGCAGTGCTAGCTACAACCGGAAGCAGTACTTC
TRBV5-4	few	TRBJ2-7	TRBD2	CASRASGRPPYEQYF	TGTGCCAGCAGAGCTAGCGGGAGGCCCCCCTACGAGCAGTACTTC
TRBV7-3	-	TRBJ2-7	TRBD2	CASSPATSGTYEQYF	TGTGCCAGCAGCCCCGCCACTAGCGGGACATACGAGCAGTACTTC
TRBV19	-	TRBJ1-2	-	CASSNSVTKNYGYTF	TGTGCCAGTAGTAACAGCGTTACAAAAAACTATGGCTACACCTTC
TRBV5-4	few	TRBJ1-4	-	CASSSTGKGTNEKLFF	TGTGCCAGCAGCTCAACAGGGAAAGGAACTAATGAAAAACTGTTTTTT
TRBV9	few	TRBJ2-5	-	CASSVDFMETQYF	TGTGCCAGCAGCGTAGATTTTATGGAGACCCAGTACTTC
TRBV9	few	TRBJ2-3	-	CASSVAAGARDTQYF	TGTGCCAGCAGCGTAGCCGCGGGGGCGCGTGATACGCAGTATTTT
TRBV28	few	TRBJ2-4	-	CASRLQGTDIQYF	TGTGCCAGCAGACTACAGGGTACGGACATTCAGTACTTC
TRBV7-9	few	TRBJ2-4	-	CASSFSSGDIQYF	TGTGCCAGCAGCTTCTCGTCGGGTGACATTCAGTACTTC
TRBV7-9	-	TRBJ1-2	-	CASSGANYGYTF	TGTGCCAGCAGCGGTGCCAACTATGGCTACACCTTC
TRBV4-3	-	TRBJ2-1	-	CASKHLQFWRGNYNEQFF	TGCGCCAGCAAACACTTGCAGTTTTGGCGGGGAAACTACAATGAGCAGTTCTTC
TRBV2	few	TRBJ2-5	TRBD1	CASSGQGQETQYF	TGTGCCAGCAGTGGACAGGGGCAAGAGACCCAGTACTTC
TRBV28	-	TRBJ2-6	-	CASSLGLRTYGSGANVLTF	TGTGCCAGCAGTTTAGGTCTGCGGACCTATGGCTCTGGGGCCAACGTCCTGACTTTC
TRBV10-3	-	TRBJ2-2	TRBD1	CAIRGQALLTGELFF	TGTGCCATCAGGGGACAGGCGCTTCTCACCGGGGAGCTGTTTTTT
TRBV28	few	TRBJ2-1	TRBD2	CATVTSGSYNEQFF	TGTGCCACTGTAACTAGCGGGTCCTACAATGAGCAGTTCTTC
TRBV10-3	few	TRBJ2-5	-	CASIPSGQLLAQYF	TGTGCCAGCATTCCATCCGGACAGCTCCTGGCCCAGTACTTC